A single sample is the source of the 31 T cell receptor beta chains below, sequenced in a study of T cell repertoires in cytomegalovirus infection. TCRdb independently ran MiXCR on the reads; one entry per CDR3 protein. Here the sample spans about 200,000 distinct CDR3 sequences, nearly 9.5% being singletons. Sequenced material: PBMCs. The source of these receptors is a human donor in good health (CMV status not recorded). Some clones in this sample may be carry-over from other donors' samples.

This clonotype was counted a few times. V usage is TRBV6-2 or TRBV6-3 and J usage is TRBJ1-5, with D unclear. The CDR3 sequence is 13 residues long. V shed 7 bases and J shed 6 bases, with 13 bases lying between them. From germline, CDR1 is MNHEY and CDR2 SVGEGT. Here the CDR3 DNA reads TGTGCCAGCAACTCACGGGCGAGTCAGCCCCAGCATTTT. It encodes CASNSRASQPQHF.

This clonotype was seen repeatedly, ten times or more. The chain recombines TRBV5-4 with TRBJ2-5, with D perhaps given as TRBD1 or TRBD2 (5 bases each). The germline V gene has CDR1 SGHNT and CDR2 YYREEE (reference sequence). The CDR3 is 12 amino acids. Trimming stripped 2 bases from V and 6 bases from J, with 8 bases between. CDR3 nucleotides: TGTGCCAGCAGCTTAGAGGGGCAGACCCAGTACTTC. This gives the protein CASSLEGQTQYF. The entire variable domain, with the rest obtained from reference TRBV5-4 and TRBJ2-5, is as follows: ETGVTQSPTHLIKTRGQQVTLRCSSQSGHNTVSWYQQALGQGPQFIFQYYREEENGRGNFPPRFSGLQFPNYSSELNVNALELDDSALYLCASSLEGQTQYFGPGTRLLVL.

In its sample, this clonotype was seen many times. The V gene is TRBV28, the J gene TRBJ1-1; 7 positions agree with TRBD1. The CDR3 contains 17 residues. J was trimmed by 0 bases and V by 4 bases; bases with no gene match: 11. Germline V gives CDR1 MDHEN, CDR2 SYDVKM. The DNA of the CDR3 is TGTGCCAGCAGTTCGCAGAGGACAGGCCTCATGAACACTGAAGCTTTCTTT. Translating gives CASSSQRTGLMNTEAFF.

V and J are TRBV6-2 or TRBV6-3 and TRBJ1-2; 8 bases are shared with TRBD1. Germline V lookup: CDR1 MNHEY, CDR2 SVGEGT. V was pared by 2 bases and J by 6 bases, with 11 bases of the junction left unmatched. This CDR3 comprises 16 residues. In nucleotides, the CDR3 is TGTGCCAGCAGTTACCCCGACCGGACAGGGTCTCATGGCTACACCTTC. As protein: CASSYPDRTGSHGYTF.

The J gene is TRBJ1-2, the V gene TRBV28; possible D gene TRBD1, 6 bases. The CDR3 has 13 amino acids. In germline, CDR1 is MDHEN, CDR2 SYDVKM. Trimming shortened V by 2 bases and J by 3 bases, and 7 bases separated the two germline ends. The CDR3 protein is CASSLKGDYGYTF. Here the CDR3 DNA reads TGTGCCAGCAGTTTAAAGGGGGACTATGGCTACACCTTC.

The DNA of the CDR3 is TGTGCCAGCAGCAGGGGGGGGAGCACTGAAGCTTTCTTT. Translation gives CASSRGGSTEAFF. The V and J genes are TRBV9 and TRBJ1-1; weak D call: TRBD1 (6 bases). CDR1 is SGDLS, CDR2 YYNGEE, per germline. Trimming shortened V by 4 bases and J by 4 bases, and 11 bases separated the two germline ends. The CDR3 length is 13 residues.

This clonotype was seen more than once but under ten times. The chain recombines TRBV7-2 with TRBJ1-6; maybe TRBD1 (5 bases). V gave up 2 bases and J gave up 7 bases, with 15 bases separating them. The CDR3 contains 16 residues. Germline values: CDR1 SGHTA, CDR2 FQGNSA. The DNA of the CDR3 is TGTGCCAGCAGCTTAAGGTGGGAGGGGTACAATTCACCCCTCCACTTT. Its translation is CASSLRWEGYNSPLHF.

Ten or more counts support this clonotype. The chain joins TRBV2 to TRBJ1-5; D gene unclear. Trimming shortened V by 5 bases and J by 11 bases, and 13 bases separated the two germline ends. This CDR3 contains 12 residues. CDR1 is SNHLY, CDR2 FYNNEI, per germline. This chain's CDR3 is CASSNYQLAQHF. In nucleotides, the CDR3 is TGTGCCAGCAGTAACTACCAGCTGGCCCAGCATTTT.

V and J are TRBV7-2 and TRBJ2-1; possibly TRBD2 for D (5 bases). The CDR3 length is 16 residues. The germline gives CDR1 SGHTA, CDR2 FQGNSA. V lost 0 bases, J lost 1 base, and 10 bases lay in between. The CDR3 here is CASSLAGSGSYNEQFF. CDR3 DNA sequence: TGTGCCAGCAGCTTAGCGGGGAGCGGTTCCTACAATGAGCAGTTCTTC.

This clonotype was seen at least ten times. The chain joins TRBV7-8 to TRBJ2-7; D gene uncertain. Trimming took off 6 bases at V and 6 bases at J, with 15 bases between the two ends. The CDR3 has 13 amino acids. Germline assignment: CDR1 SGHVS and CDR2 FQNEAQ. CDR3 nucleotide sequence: TGTGCCAGCAGGTCCAGTTTGCTAGGCGAGCAGTACTTC. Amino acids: CASRSSLLGEQYF.

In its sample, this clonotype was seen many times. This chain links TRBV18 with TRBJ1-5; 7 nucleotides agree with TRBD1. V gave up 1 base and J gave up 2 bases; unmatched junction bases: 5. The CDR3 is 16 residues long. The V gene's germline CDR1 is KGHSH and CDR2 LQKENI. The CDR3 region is CASSPQGAVGNQPQHF. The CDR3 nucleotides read TGTGCCAGCTCACCACAGGGGGCGGTCGGCAATCAGCCCCAGCATTTT.

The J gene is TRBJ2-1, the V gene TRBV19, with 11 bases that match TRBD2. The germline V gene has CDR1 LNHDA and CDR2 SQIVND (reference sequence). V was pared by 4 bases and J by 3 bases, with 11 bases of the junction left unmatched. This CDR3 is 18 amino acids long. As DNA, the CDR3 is TGTGCCAGTAGTACCCCAGAACTTCTAGCGGGGGGCTACAATGAGCAGTTCTTC. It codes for CASSTPELLAGGYNEQFF.

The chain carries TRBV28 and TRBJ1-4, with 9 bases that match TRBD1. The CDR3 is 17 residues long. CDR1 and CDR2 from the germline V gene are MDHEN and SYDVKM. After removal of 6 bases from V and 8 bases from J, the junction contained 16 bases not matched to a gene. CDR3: CASSSGTGRLWVEKLFF. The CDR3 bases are TGTGCCAGCAGCTCCGGGACAGGGAGGCTCTGGGTCGAAAAACTGTTTTTT.

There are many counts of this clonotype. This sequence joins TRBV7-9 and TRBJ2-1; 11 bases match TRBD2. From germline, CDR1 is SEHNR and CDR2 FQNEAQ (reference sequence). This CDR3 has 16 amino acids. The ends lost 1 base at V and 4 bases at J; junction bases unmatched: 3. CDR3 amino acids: CASSLGLAGGYNEQFF. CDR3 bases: TGTGCCAGCAGCTTAGGGCTAGCGGGGGGTTACAATGAGCAGTTCTTC.

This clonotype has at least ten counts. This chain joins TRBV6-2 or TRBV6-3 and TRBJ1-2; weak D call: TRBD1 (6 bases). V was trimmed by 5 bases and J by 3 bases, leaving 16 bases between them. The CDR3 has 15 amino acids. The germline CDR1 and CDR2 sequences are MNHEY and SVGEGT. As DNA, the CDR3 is TGTGCCAGCAGTAGGCGGGACACCATTGACTATGGCTACACCTTC. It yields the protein CASSRRDTIDYGYTF.

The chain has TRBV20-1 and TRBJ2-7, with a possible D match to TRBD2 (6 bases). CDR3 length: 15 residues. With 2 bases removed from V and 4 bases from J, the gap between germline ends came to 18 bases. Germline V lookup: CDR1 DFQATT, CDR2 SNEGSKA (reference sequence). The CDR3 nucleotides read TGCAGTGCTAGAAGACCAGGGCGGGGCGCTTACGAGCAGTACTTC. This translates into CSARRPGRGAYEQYF.

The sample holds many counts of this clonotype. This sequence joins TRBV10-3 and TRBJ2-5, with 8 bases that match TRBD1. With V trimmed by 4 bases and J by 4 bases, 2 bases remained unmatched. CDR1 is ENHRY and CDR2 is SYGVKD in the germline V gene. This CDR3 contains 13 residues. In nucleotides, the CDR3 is TGTGCCATCAGTGCCGGGACAGGAGAGACCCAGTACTTC. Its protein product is CAISAGTGETQYF.

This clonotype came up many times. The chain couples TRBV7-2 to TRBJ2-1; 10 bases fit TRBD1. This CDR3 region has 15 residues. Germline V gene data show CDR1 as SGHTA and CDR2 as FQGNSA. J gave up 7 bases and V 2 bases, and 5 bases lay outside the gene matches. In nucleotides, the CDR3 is TGTGCCAGCAGCTTAAGACAGGGGGCGGGGAATGAGCAGTTCTTC. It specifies CASSLRQGAGNEQFF.

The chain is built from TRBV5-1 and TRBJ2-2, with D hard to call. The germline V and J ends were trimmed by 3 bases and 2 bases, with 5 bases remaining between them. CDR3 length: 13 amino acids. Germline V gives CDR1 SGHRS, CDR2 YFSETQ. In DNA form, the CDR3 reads TGCGCCAGCAGCTACGTTAACACCGGGGAGCTGTTTTTT. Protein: CASSYVNTGELFF. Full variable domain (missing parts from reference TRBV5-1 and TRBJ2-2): KAGVTQTPRYLIKTRGQQVTLSCSPISGHRSVSWYQQTPGQGLQFLFEYFSETQRNKGNFPGRFSGRQFSNSRSEMNVSTLELGDSALYLCASSYVNTGELFFGEGSRLTVL.

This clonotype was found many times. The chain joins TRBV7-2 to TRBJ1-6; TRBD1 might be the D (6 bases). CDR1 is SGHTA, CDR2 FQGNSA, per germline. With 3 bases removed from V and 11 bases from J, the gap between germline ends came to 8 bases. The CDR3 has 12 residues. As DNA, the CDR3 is TGTGCCAGCAGCTTGGACAGACCACCCCTCCACTTT. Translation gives CASSLDRPPLHF.

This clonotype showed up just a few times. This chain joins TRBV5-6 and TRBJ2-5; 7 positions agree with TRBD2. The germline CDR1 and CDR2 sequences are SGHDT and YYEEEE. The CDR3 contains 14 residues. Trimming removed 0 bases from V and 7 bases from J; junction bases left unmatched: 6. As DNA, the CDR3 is TGTGCCAGCAGCTTGGTCGCTAGGGAGGGGACCCAGTACTTC. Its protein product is CASSLVAREGTQYF.

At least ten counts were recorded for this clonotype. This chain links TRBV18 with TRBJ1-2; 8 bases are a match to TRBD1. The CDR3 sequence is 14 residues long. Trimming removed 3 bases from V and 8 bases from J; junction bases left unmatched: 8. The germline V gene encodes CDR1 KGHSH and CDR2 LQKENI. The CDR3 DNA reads TGTGCCAGCTCACCGACAGGGGATCAAACAGGCTACACCTTC. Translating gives CASSPTGDQTGYTF.

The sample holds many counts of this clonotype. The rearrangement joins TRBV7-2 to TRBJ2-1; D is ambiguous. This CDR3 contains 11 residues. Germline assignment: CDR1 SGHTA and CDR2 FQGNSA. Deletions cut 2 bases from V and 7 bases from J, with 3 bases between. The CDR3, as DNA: TGTGCCAGCAGCTTAATTAATGAGCAGTTCTTC. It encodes CASSLINEQFF.

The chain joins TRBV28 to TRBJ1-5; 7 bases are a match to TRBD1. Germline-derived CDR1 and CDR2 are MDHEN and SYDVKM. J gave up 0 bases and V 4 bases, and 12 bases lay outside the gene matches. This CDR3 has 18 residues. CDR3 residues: CASSSSRTGLVSNQPQHF. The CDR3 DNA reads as TGTGCCAGCAGTTCATCCCGGACAGGTTTGGTTAGCAATCAGCCCCAGCATTTT.

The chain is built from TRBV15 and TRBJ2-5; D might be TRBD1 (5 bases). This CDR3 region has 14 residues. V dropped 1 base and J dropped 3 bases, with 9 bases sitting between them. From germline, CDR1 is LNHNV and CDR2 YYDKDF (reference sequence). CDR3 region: CATSRGRAKETQYF. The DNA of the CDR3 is TGTGCCACCAGCAGAGGCAGGGCGAAAGAGACCCAGTACTTC.

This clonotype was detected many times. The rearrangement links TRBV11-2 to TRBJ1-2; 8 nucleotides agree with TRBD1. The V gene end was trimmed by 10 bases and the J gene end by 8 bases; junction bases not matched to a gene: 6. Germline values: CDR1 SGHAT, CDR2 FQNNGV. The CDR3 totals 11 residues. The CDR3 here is CANRDRGGYTF. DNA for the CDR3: TGTGCCAATCGAGACAGGGGCGGCTACACCTTC.

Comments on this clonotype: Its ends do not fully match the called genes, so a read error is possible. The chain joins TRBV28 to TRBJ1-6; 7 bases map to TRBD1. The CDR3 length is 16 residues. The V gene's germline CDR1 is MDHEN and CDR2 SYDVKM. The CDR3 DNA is TGTGCCGGCAGTAAAACAGGGGTCTCCTATAATTCACCCCTCCACTTT. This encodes CAGSKTGVSYNSPLHF.

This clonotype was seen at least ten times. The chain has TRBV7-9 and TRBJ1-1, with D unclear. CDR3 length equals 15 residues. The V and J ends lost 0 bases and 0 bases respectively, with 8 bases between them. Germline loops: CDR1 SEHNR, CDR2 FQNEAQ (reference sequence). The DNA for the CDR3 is TGTGCCAGCAGCTTAGCTAATGGCCTGAACACTGAAGCTTTCTTT. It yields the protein CASSLANGLNTEAFF.

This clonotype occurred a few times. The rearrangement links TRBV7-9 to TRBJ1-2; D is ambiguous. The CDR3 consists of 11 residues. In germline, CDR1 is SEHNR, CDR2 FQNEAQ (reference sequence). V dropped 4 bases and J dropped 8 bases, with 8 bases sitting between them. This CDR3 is CASSSRKGYTF. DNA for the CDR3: TGTGCCAGCAGCTCGCGCAAGGGCTACACCTTC.

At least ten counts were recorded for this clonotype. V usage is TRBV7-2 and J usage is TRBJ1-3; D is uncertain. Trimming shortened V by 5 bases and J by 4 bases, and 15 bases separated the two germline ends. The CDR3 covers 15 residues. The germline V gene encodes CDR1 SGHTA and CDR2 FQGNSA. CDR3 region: CASSLKTLSGNTIYF. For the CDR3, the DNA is TGTGCCAGCAGCCTAAAGACGTTGTCCGGAAACACCATATATTTT.

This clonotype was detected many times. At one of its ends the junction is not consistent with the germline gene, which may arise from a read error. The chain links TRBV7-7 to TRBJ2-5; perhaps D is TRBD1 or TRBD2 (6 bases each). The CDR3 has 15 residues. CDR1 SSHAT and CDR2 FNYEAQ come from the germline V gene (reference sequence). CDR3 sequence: CASSLNPQGRETQYF. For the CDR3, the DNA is TGTGCTAGCAGCCTGAACCCTCAGGGGAGGGAGACCCAGTACTTC.